This T cell receptor beta chain is drawn from a study of blood T cell repertoires in COVID-19. The table came from immunoSEQ multiplex PCR; TCRdb's copy has only in-frame clones and leaves some out. This table holds 150,000 to 200,000 clones, approximately 82% found once. The receptor's source is a man in his forties or fifties who had recovered from COVID-19. Sequencing was done on a sample of PBMCs or T cells enriched from blood (not recorded which).

CDR3 in amino acids: CASSRGAGVGDTEAFF. The CDR3 DNA sequence: TGTGCCAGCAGCCGTGGAGCAGGGGTGGGGGACACTGAAGCTTTCTTT. The V and J genes are TRBV3-1 (or the pseudogene TRBV3-2) and TRBJ1-1; tentative D call: TRBD1 (6 bases). Germline V gene sequence: CDR1 LGHDT, CDR2 YNNKEL (reference sequence). V lost 4 bases and J 3 bases, leaving 18 bases between the germline ends. The CDR3 covers 16 residues.